This TCR beta chain was captured by sequencing in a study of blood T cell repertoires in COVID-19. Overall study: Sites across the United States, Italy and Spain contributed samples from acute and convalescent COVID-19.

The CDR3 has 15 residues. V shed 0 bases and J shed 5 bases, with 9 bases lying between them. CDR1 is SGDLS, CDR2 YYNGEE, per germline. Those enrolled, adults aged roughly 18 to 89 years, came from 25 or so US areas. Symptom resolution, clearance, or two negative PCRs marked donors in Cohort 3 as recovered. This clone came up a few times. Original processing notes: Amplification of reference gene primers provided the estimated nucleated cell counts. Using immunoSEQ multiplex PCR, the repertoire was profiled, and TCRdb retains in-frame clones only, with some absent. Clonal size and the V and J genes are those of that table, whereas D and trimming came from the DNA. The table shows more than 200,000 clones, with about 90% occurring only once.

This chain links TRBV9 with TRBJ1-6; D is perhaps TRBD1 (5 bases). This TCR was sampled from a man aged 25 to 40 who had recovered from COVID-19. Source material: PBMCs or T cells enriched from blood (not recorded which). This chain's CDR3 is CASSVEGPHNSPLHF. In DNA form, the CDR3 reads TGTGCCAGCAGCGTAGAGGGGCCCCATAATTCACCCCTCCACTTT. Full variable domain (rest looked up from reference TRBV9 and TRBJ1-6): DSGVTQTPKHLITATGQRVTLRCSPRSGDLSVYWYQQSLDQGLQFLIQYYNGEERAKGNILERFSAQQFPDLHSELNLSSLELGDSALYFCASSVEGPHNSPLHFGNGTRLTVT.